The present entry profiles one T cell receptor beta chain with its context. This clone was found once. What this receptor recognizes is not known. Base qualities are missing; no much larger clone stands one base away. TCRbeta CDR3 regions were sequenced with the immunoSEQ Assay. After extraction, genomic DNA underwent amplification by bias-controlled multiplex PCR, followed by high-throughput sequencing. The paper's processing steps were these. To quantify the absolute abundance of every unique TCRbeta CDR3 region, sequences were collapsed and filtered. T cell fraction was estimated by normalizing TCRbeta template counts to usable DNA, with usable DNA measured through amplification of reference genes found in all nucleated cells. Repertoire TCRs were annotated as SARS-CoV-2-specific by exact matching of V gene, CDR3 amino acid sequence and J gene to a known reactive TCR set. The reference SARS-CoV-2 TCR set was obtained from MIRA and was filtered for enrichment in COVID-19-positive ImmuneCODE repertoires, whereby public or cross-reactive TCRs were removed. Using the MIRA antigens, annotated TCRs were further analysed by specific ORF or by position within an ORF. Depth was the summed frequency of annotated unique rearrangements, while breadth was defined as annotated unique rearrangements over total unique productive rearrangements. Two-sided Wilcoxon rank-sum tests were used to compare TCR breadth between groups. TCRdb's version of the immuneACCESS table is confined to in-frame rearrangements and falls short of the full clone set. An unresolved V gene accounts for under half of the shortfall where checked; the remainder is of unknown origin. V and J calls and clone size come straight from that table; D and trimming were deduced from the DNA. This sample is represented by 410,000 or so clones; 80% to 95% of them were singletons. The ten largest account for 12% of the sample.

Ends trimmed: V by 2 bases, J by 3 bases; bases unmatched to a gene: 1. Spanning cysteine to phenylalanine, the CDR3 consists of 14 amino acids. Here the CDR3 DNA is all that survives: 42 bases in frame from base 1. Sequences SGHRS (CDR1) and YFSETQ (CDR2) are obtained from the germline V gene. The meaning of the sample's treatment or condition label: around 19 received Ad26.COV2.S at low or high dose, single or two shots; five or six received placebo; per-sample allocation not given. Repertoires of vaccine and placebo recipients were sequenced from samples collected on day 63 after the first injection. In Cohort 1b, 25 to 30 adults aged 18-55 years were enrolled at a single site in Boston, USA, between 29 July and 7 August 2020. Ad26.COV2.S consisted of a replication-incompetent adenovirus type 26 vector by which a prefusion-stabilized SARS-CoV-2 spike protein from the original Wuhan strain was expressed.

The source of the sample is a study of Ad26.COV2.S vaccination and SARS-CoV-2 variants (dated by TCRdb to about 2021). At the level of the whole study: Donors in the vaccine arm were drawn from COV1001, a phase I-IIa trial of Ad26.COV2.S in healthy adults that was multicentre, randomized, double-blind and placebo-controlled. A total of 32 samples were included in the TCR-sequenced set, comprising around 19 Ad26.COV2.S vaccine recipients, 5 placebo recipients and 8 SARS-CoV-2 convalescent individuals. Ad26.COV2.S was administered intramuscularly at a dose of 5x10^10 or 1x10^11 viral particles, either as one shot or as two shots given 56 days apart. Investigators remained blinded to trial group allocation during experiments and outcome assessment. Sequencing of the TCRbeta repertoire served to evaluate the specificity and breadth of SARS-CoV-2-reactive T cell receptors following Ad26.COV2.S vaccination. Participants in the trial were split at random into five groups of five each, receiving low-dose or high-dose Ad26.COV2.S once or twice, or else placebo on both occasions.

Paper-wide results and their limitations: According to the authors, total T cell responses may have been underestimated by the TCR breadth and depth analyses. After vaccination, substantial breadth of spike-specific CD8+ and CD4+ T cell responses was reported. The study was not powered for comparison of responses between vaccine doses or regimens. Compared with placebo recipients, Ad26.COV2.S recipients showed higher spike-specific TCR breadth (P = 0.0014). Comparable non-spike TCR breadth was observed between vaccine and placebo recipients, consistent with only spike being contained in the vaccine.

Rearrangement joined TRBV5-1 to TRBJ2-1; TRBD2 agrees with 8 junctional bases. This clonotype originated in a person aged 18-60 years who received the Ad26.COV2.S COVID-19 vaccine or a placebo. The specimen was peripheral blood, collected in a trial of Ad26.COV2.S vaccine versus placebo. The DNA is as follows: TGCGCCAGCAGCTTCGGGACTAGCTACAATGAGCAGTTCTTC. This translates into CASSFGTSYNEQFF.